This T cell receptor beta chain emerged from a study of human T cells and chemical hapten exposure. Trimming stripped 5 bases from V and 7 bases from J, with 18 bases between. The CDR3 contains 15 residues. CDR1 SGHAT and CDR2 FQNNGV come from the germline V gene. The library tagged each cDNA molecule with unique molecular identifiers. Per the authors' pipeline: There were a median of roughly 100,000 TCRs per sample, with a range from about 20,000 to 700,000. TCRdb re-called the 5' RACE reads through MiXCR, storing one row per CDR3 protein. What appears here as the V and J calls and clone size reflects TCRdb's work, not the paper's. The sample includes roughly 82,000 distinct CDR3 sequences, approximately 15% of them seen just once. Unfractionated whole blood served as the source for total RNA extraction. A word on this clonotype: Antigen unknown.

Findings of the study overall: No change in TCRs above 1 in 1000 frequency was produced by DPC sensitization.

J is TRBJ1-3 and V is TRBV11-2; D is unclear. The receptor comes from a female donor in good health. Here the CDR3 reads CASSPAHALGNTIYF. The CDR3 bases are TGTGCCAGCAGCCCGGCACACGCTCTGGGGAACACCATATATTTT.